These 16 T cell receptor beta chains originate from one sample sequenced in a study of T-cell reconstitution after alpha-beta-depleted transplantation in children. Unique molecular identifiers tagged the TCRbeta library. TCRdb used MiXCR to reprocess the PCR reads, holding one entry per CDR3 protein. The sample carries some 490,000 distinct CDR3 sequences, around 13% recorded once. The source material was PBMCs from the stem cell graft donor, sampled from the stem cell graft. The receptors here all came from a human donor who donated a stem cell graft to a child with combined immunodeficiency.

This chain connects TRBV7-9 to TRBJ2-1; possibly TRBD1 or TRBD2 for D (5 bases each). Germline values: CDR1 SEHNR, CDR2 FQNEAQ (reference sequence). With 1 base removed from V and 8 bases from J, the gap between germline ends came to 9 bases. This CDR3 contains 13 residues. Written as DNA, the CDR3 is TGTGCCAGCAGCTTAGGCACGGGGCATGAGCAGTTCTTC. Translating gives CASSLGTGHEQFF.

This clonotype appeared many times. The rearrangement links TRBV5-1 to TRBJ2-2, with 7 bases aligning to TRBD2. The CDR3 extends over 16 amino acids. Germline V lookup: CDR1 SGHRS, CDR2 YFSETQ. Trimming cost V 0 bases and J 1 base; bases outside gene matches: 3. CDR3 nucleotide sequence: TGCGCCAGCAGCTTGGGGGCTAGCGGGAACACCGGGGAGCTGTTTTTT. Its protein is CASSLGASGNTGELFF. Combining the CDR3 with reference TRBV5-1 and TRBJ2-2 gives the whole variable domain KAGVTQTPRYLIKTRGQQVTLSCSPISGHRSVSWYQQTPGQGLQFLFEYFSETQRNKGNFPGRFSGRQFSNSRSEMNVSTLELGDSALYLCASSLGASGNTGELFFGEGSRLTVL.

This clonotype was found a few times. The V and J genes are TRBV5-1 and TRBJ2-3; a possible D gene is TRBD2 (7 bases). V gave up 0 bases and J gave up 2 bases, with 13 bases separating them. The CDR3 is 16 residues long. Germline CDR1 reads SGHRS; CDR2 reads YFSETQ. CDR3 sequence (DNA): TGCGCCAGCAGCTTGGAGGGCGGGGGCTACACAGATACGCAGTATTTT. Translation: CASSLEGGGYTDTQYF.

This clonotype has more than one count but fewer than ten. This chain connects TRBV6-1 to TRBJ1-5; TRBD1 matches 8 bases. With 7 bases clipped from V and 5 bases from J, the junction kept 10 bases outside the gene matches. The CDR3 loop spans 15 amino acids. Per germline, CDR1 MNHNS and CDR2 SASEGT. The CDR3 nucleotides are TGTGCCAGCACCGCACGACAGGGGATGGATCAGCCCCAGCATTTT. Amino acids: CASTARQGMDQPQHF.

V is TRBV4-2 and J is TRBJ2-7; D possibly matches TRBD1 or TRBD2 (5 bases each). The CDR3 sequence is 16 residues long. CDR1 LGHNA and CDR2 YNFKEQ come from the germline V gene. Trimming took 1 base from V and 4 from J, leaving 17 bases between them. CDR3 sequence reads: CASSQVTGGEKYEQYF. CDR3 DNA: TGTGCCAGCAGCCAAGTAACAGGTGGGGAGAAATACGAGCAGTACTTC.

This clonotype was seen at least ten times. The chain uses TRBV3-1 and TRBJ2-1, with 11 bases lining up with TRBD2. V dropped 4 bases and J dropped 9; count of bases not matched to a gene: 11. CDR3 size: 16 residues. Germline V gene lookup returns CDR1 LGHDT and CDR2 YNNKEL (reference sequence). CDR3 sequence: CASSLDSGGAFGEQFF. In DNA, the CDR3 is TGTGCCAGCAGCCTTGATAGCGGGGGGGCCTTCGGTGAGCAGTTCTTC.

The V call is TRBV29-1, the J call TRBJ2-4, with 7 bases that match TRBD2. The J segment lost 9 bases and the V segment lost 7 bases, leaving 6 bases of the junction unmatched. CDR1 SQVTM and CDR2 ANQGSEA come from the germline V gene. The CDR3 has 11 residues. CDR3 nucleotide sequence: TGCAGCGGGGTATGGGGGGGCATTCAGTACTTC. Its translation: CSGVWGGIQYF.

A few counts support this clonotype. The chain links TRBV20-1 to TRBJ2-1; D might be TRBD2 (6 bases). CDR1 DFQATT and CDR2 SNEGSKA come from the germline V gene (reference sequence). The CDR3 is 16 amino acids. The V and J ends lost 6 bases and 0 bases respectively, with 18 bases between them. CDR3 in DNA: TGCAGTGCCACCCCGAAGGGACTTAGCTCCTACAATGAGCAGTTCTTC. It translates to CSATPKGLSSYNEQFF.

Concerning this clonotype: One end of the junction varies from germline; a read error may be responsible. The genes are TRBV9 and TRBJ2-5; D uncertain. Germline V gives CDR1 SGDLS, CDR2 YYNGEE. The CDR3 extends over 17 amino acids. The CDR3 bases are TGTGCCAGCAGCGTAGACCTCTGGGGAACATTGCAAGGGACCCAGTACTTC. This codes for CASSVDLWGTLQGTQYF.

This clonotype was counted only a few times. The V call is TRBV4-3, the J call TRBJ2-3; D perhaps matches TRBD2 (6 bases). Germline V lookup: CDR1 LGHNA, CDR2 YSLEER. V was cut by 4 bases and J by 6 bases, with 17 bases left in between. The CDR3 covers 15 residues. The CDR3 spells CASSRTDQRVDTQYF. The CDR3 DNA follows: TGCGCCAGCAGCCGCACCGACCAGCGGGTGGATACGCAGTATTTT.

J is TRBJ1-3 and V is TRBV30, with 8 bases aligning to TRBD1. V was clipped by 2 bases and J by 1 base; unmatched bases: 4. Germline lookup yields CDR1 GTSNPN and CDR2 SVGIG (reference sequence). The CDR3 has 15 residues. The CDR3: CAWSKGQESGNTIYF. CDR3 nucleotide sequence: TGTGCCTGGAGTAAGGGACAGGAGTCTGGAAACACCATATATTTT.

This clonotype was counted between two and nine times. The J gene is TRBJ2-7, the V gene TRBV7-9; D is possibly TRBD1 (6 bases). The V gene lost 5 bases and the J gene lost 1 base, with 12 bases spanning the gap. Looked up from germline, CDR1 is SEHNR and CDR2 is FQNEAQ (reference sequence). The CDR3 totals 14 residues. The CDR3 DNA is TGTGCCAGCAGCCCAGGACAGAAATCCTACGAGCAGTACTTC. It specifies CASSPGQKSYEQYF.

This chain joins TRBV29-1 and TRBJ1-2; 8 bases are shared with TRBD1. The CDR3 totals 14 residues. With V trimmed by 7 bases and J by 2 bases, 9 bases remained unmatched. Germline CDR1 reads SQVTM; CDR2 reads ANQGSEA. CDR3 sequence reads: CSAGPTGVNYGYTF. The CDR3 DNA reads as TGCAGCGCCGGCCCGACAGGGGTGAACTATGGCTACACCTTC. The full variable domain, rest sourced from reference TRBV29-1 and TRBJ1-2, is SAVISQKPSRDICQRGTSLTIQCQVDSQVTMMFWYRQQPGQSLTLIATANQGSEATYESGFVIDKFPISRPNLTFSTLTVSNMSPEDSSIYLCSAGPTGVNYGYTFGSGTRLTVV.

V gene TRBV20-1 combines with J gene TRBJ2-2, with 12 nucleotides matching TRBD1. Germline assignment: CDR1 DFQATT and CDR2 SNEGSKA (reference sequence). Losses at the gene ends were 6 bases for V and 0 bases for J; bases not matched to a gene: 2. The CDR3 contains 15 residues. CDR3 DNA sequence: TGCAGTGCCCGGGACAGGGGGCCGAACACCGGGGAGCTGTTTTTT. Protein sequence: CSARDRGPNTGELFF.

This clonotype has only a few counts. The rearrangement uses TRBV5-6 and TRBJ2-2; maybe TRBD2 (5 bases). Trimming took off 5 bases at V and 5 bases at J, with 10 bases between the two ends. The CDR3 runs to 13 residues. Germline V gives CDR1 SGHDT, CDR2 YYEEEE. CDR3 nucleotide sequence: TGTGCCAGCAGTTGGCCGGGGACCGGGGAGCTGTTTTTT. This encodes CASSWPGTGELFF.

This clonotype was found a few times. This rearrangement joins TRBV7-3 to TRBJ2-1, with 7 bases identical to TRBD2. Germline V gives CDR1 SGHTA, CDR2 FQGTGA. Unmatched junction bases numbered 9, after V lost 5 bases and J lost 8 bases. CDR3 length: 14 residues. In DNA, the CDR3 is TGTGCCAGCAGCCCCCAGACTAGCTCCGATGAGCAGTTCTTC. This gives the protein CASSPQTSSDEQFF.